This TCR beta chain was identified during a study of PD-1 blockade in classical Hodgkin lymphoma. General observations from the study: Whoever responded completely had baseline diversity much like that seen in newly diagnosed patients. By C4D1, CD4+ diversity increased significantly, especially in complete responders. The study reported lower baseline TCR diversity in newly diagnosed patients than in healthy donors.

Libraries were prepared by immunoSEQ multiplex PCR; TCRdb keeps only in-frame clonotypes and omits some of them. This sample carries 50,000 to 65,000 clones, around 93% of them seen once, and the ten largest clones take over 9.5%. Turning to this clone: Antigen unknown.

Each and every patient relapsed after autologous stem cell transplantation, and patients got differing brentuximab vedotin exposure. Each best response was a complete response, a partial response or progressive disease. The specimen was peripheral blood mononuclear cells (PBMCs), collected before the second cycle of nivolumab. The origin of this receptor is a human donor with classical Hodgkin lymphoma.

The CDR3 region has the DNA TGTGCCAGCAGTTTACTCGGGGGGCGATTAGAAGCTTTCTTT. Its protein is CASSLLGGRLEAFF. V and J are TRBV27 and TRBJ1-1, with D maybe TRBD1 (6 bases). CDR3 size: 14 residues. V gave up 2 bases and J gave up 8 bases, with 15 bases separating them. Germline V gives CDR1 MNHEY, CDR2 SMNVEV (reference sequence).